This T cell receptor beta chain was recovered during a study of brain T cells in children with intractable seizures. Sequenced by immunoSEQ multiplex PCR; TCRdb stores in-frame clones only, minus some. There are under 150,000 clones in the sample; around 94% occur only once, and 3.8% lies in the top ten. Surgery cases with the highest brain T cell transcript signatures were chosen for sequencing. This sequence originates from a boy under three years old with hemimegalencephaly and intractable seizures. This material consisted of peripheral blood, taken at surgery.

The CDR3: CASSYFYRGGAEAFF. The CDR3 DNA reads as TGTGCCAGCAGTTACTTCTACAGGGGGGGAGCTGAAGCTTTCTTT. This chain joins TRBV6-5 and TRBJ1-1; TRBD1 matches 8 bases. Germline V gives CDR1 MNHEY, CDR2 SVGAGI. This CDR3 has 15 amino acids. Unmatched junction bases numbered 7, after V lost 1 base and J lost 6 bases.